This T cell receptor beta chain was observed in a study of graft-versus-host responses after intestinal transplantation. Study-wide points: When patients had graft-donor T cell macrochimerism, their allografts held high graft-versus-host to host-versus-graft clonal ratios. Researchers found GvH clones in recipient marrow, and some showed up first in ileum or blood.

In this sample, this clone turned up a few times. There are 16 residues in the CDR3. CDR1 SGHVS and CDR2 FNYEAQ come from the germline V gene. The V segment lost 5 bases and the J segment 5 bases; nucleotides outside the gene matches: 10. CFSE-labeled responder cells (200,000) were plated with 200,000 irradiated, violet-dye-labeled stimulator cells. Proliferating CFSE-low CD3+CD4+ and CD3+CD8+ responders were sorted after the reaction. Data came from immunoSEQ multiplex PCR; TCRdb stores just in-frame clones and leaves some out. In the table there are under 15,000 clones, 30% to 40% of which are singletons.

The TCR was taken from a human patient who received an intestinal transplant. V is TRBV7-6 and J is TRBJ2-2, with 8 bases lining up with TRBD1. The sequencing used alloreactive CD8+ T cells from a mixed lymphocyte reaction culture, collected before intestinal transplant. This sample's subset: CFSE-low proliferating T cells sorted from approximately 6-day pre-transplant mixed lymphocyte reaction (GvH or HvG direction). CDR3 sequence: CASSPTGTGGTGELFF. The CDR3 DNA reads TGTGCCAGCAGCCCTACCGGGACAGGTGGTACCGGGGAGCTGTTTTTT.